A selection of T cell receptor beta chains follows, all from one sample in a study of PD-1 blockade in classical Hodgkin lymphoma. Assay: immunoSEQ multiplex PCR; the TCRdb copy retains only in-frame clones and omits some. The table shows thousands of clones, with approximately 71% occurring only once. The sample in question was CD8+ T cells from blood, obtained before the fourth cycle of nivolumab. These TCRs come from a human donor with classical Hodgkin lymphoma. Each CDR3 is given with its conserved first and last residue. D genes are given only for firm matches. Clone size appears in some rows only: once, few, many, or a class for an expanded clone.

v_call: TRBV28
clone_size: .
d_call: .
j_call: TRBJ2-1
cdr3_aa: CASSFVAGTDEQFF
cdr3_nt: TGTGCCAGCAGTTTCGTAGCAGGGACGGATGAGCAGTTCTTC

v_call: TRBV7-9
clone_size: few
d_call: .
j_call: TRBJ1-6
cdr3_aa: CASSLVGTDLHF
cdr3_nt: TGTGCCAGCAGCTTAGTGGGGACCGACCTCCACTTT

v_call: TRBV5-1
clone_size: .
d_call: .
j_call: TRBJ1-1
cdr3_aa: CASSSPADRAVNTEAFF
cdr3_nt: TGCGCCAGCAGCTCCCCAGCGGATAGGGCTGTGAACACTGAAGCTTTCTTT

v_call: TRBV6-6
clone_size: .
d_call: TRBD1
j_call: TRBJ2-5
cdr3_aa: CASGPGGGETQYF
cdr3_nt: TGTGCCAGCGGGCCAGGGGGTGGGGAGACCCAGTACTTC

v_call: TRBV7-9
clone_size: .
d_call: .
j_call: TRBJ1-2
cdr3_aa: CASSLGFGGNYGYTF
cdr3_nt: TGTGCCAGCAGCTTAGGTTTCGGGGGGAACTATGGCTACACCTTC

v_call: TRBV7-9
clone_size: .
d_call: .
j_call: TRBJ2-3
cdr3_aa: CASSYSGVSTDTQYF
cdr3_nt: TGTGCCAGCAGCTATAGCGGAGTCAGCACAGATACGCAGTATTTT

v_call: TRBV9
clone_size: .
d_call: TRBD1
j_call: TRBJ2-5
cdr3_aa: CASSADATGGKTQYF
cdr3_nt: TGTGCCAGCAGCGCCGATGCGACAGGGGGAAAGACCCAGTACTTC

v_call: TRBV18
clone_size: .
d_call: .
j_call: TRBJ2-5
cdr3_aa: CASSPSTGGAVGETQYF
cdr3_nt: TGTGCCAGCTCACCCTCCACTGGGGGAGCGGTAGGGGAGACCCAGTACTTC

v_call: TRBV2
clone_size: .
d_call: TRBD2
j_call: TRBJ2-1
cdr3_aa: CATELAGVRNEQFF
cdr3_nt: TGTGCCACCGAACTAGCGGGAGTTCGAAATGAGCAGTTCTTC

v_call: TRBV30
clone_size: few
d_call: .
j_call: TRBJ2-1
cdr3_aa: CAWSSQNEQFF
cdr3_nt: TGTGCCTGGAGTTCTCAGAATGAGCAGTTCTTC

v_call: TRBV2
clone_size: .
d_call: .
j_call: TRBJ1-1
cdr3_aa: CASSEVPLGGGLNTEAFF
cdr3_nt: TGTGCCAGCAGTGAAGTCCCCTTGGGGGGGGGTCTGAACACTGAAGCTTTCTTT

v_call: TRBV7-8
clone_size: once
d_call: .
j_call: TRBJ2-1
cdr3_aa: CASSLGPGNYNEQFF
cdr3_nt: TGTGCCAGCAGCTTAGGCCCGGGTAATTACAATGAGCAGTTCTTC

v_call: TRBV9
clone_size: few
d_call: .
j_call: TRBJ1-2
cdr3_aa: CASSVVGGPYGYTF
cdr3_nt: TGTGCCAGCAGCGTAGTCGGCGGCCCCTATGGCTACACCTTC